The table lists the clone carrying this T cell receptor beta chain with a count of one. Its antigen is unidentified. The sample originates from a study of T cell repertoires in cytomegalovirus infection. The CDR3 has 16 residues. Germline CDR1 reads MNHEY; CDR2 reads SVGAGI. V gave up 2 bases and J gave up 0 bases, with 12 bases separating them. TCRdb analysed the reads with MiXCR anew, one entry per CDR3 protein. The sample yields around 740,000 distinct CDR3 sequences, 35% seen once. Points from the study as a whole: The ex vivo response was dominated by HLA-C-restricted CMV-specific TCR beta clonotypes.

The sequencing sample was made of PBMCs. The sequence came from a human donor in good health (CMV status not recorded). Some clones in this sample may be carry-over from other donors' samples. The V and J genes are TRBV6-5 and TRBJ2-3; no reliable D call. CDR3 residues: CASSYLGDTSTDTQYF. The CDR3 nucleotides read TGTGCCAGCAGTTACCTGGGTGATACTAGCACAGATACGCAGTATTTT.